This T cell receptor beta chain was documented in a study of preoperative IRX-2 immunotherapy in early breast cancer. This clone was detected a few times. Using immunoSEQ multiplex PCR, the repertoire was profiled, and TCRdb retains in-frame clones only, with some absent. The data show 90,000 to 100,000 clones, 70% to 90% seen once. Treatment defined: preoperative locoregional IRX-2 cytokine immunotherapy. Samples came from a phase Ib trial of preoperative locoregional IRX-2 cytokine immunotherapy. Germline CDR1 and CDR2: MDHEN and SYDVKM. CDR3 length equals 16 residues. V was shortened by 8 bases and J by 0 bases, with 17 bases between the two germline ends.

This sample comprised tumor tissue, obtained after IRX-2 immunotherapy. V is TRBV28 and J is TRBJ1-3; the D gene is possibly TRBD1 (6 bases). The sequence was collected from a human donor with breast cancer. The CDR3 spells CASASWGANSGNTIYF. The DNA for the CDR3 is TGTGCCAGCGCCAGTTGGGGGGCCAACTCTGGAAACACCATATATTTT.